This T cell receptor (beta chain) originates from a study of lymphopenia after photon versus proton radiotherapy. The study's findings and limits: Proton therapy kept repertoires fairly stable, unlike photons, which gained effector/memory cells. A bigger post-nadir fall in TCR diversity correlated inversely with survival time in deceased patients. After the lymphocyte nadir, photon-treated repertoires showed oligoclonal expansion, especially of CD8+ Temra cells.

TCRdb's table, derived via immunoSEQ multiplex PCR, lists solely in-frame clones and lacks some. The table lists tens of thousands of clones, 70% to 85% of them singletons, with 21% in the top ten. To note about this clone: Its antigen is not identified.

The V end lost 2 bases, the J end lost 3 bases, and 14 bases lay between the germline ends. The CDR3 consists of 16 residues. CDR1 LNHDA and CDR2 SQIVND come from the germline V gene (reference sequence). The clonotype comes from a woman in her 70s with pancreatic cancer. The input for sequencing was peripheral blood, taken from a patient treated with proton-based radiotherapy. The V and J genes are TRBV19 and TRBJ1-5, with D possibly being TRBD1 (6 bases). CDR3 coding DNA: TGTGCCAGTAGTATATCAGGGGTTAGGGTCAATCAGCCCCAGCATTTT. Amino acids: CASSISGVRVNQPQHF.